The 32 T cell receptor beta chains below all came from one sample that was sequenced in a study of beta chain features in type 1 diabetes. These receptors have no identified antigens. Study-level findings and limits: A moderate, significant TCRB CDR3 shortening appeared in type 1 diabetes across four CD4+ subsets.

TCRB transcripts that were expressed got sequenced, as all of the isolated RNA had been reverse transcribed. The protocol was immunoSEQ multiplex PCR, while the TCRdb copy is restricted to in-frame clones and leaves out a portion. Of fewer than 70,000 clones in the sample, about three fifths are singletons; the top ten hold 0.29%. Sequencing was done on a sample of stem cell memory CD4+ T cells from blood. The receptors originated from a young woman with type 1 diabetes.

The chain is built from TRBV5-4 and TRBJ1-2; D unclear. V was cut by 4 bases and J by 6 bases, with 13 bases left in between. The length of the CDR3 is 13 residues. Germline V gives CDR1 SGHNT, CDR2 YYREEE (reference sequence). The DNA for the CDR3 is TGTGCCAGCAGCCTGGCTGCGAGCCATGGCTACACCTTC. Translating gives CASSLAASHGYTF.

The V gene is TRBV6-5, the J gene TRBJ2-6; no clear D gene. Trimming cost V 4 bases and J 7 bases, with 11 bases left between them. The CDR3 is 14 residues long. The germline CDR1 and CDR2 sequences are MNHEY and SVGAGI. The CDR3 DNA sequence: TGTGCCAGCAGTTTTCACTTTCGTGCCAACGTCCTGACTTTC. It translates to CASSFHFRANVLTF.

The J gene is TRBJ2-7, the V gene TRBV27; TRBD2 matches 14 bases. Germline CDR1 MNHEY, CDR2 SMNVEV (reference sequence). The CDR3 sequence is 14 residues long. V shed 6 bases, J shed 3 bases, and the junction held 1 base outside the gene matches. The CDR3 DNA sequence: TGTGCCAGCAGGGGGACTAGCGGGAGCTACGAGCAGTACTTC. Its protein product is CASRGTSGSYEQYF.

The rearrangement joins TRBV7-2 to TRBJ2-7; 7 nucleotides align to TRBD1. Germline V gives CDR1 SGHTA, CDR2 FQGNSA. The CDR3 consists of 16 residues. J lost 2 bases, V lost 5 bases, and 12 bases had no gene match. DNA for the CDR3: TGTGCCAGCAGCACCACCTCCGGGACAGTTACCTACGAGCAGTACTTC. It encodes CASSTTSGTVTYEQYF.

This clone appeared a few times. The V call is TRBV4-1, the J call TRBJ1-1; a weak D match, TRBD1 (5 bases). Trimming pared 2 bases from V and 7 bases from J, leaving 17 bases between. CDR1 MGHRA and CDR2 YSYEKL come from the germline V gene. The CDR3 is 15 residues long. The DNA of the CDR3 is TGCGCCAGCAGCCAACTTGGCAGGGTAAACTATGAAGCTTTCTTT. This sequence encodes CASSQLGRVNYEAFF.

The chain recombines TRBV27 with TRBJ1-1, with TRBD1 matching over 7 bases. J lost 5 bases, V lost 4 bases, and 7 bases had no gene match. This CDR3 is 14 amino acids long. Germline values: CDR1 MNHEY, CDR2 SMNVEV (reference sequence). The CDR3 DNA reads TGTGCCAGCAGTTGGGTTGACAGGGTTACTGAAGCTTTCTTT. Amino acids: CASSWVDRVTEAFF.

This clone appeared a single time. The chain joins TRBV19 to TRBJ1-1, with a weak D call TRBD1 (6 bases). The CDR3 is made up of 15 amino acids. Germline CDR1 and CDR2: LNHDA and SQIVND (reference sequence). Trimming took off 1 base at V and 4 bases at J, with 13 bases between the two ends. The CDR3 DNA sequence: TGTGCCAGTAGTATAGTAACAGGGATTCGCACTGAAGCTTTCTTT. It encodes CASSIVTGIRTEAFF.

This clone has just a few counts. This chain connects TRBV11-2 to TRBJ2-7; the D gene is possibly TRBD1 (6 bases). The CDR3 length is 12 residues. The V end was cut by 4 bases, the J end by 8 bases, with 12 bases between. Per the germline V gene, CDR1 is SGHAT and CDR2 is FQNNGV. CDR3: CASSSSGTKQYF. The CDR3 DNA sequence: TGTGCCAGCAGCTCATCCGGGACAAAGCAGTACTTC.

The CDR3 region has the DNA TGTGCCAGCAGCTCCGGGTTAAGAGACTATGGCTACACCTTC. It specifies CASSSGLRDYGYTF. The rearrangement links TRBV7-9 to TRBJ1-2; D gene ambiguous. The length of the CDR3 is 14 residues. V gave up 4 bases and J gave up 3 bases, with 12 bases separating them. Germline V lookup: CDR1 SEHNR, CDR2 FQNEAQ (reference sequence).

This clone came up a few times. This chain connects TRBV6-1 to TRBJ2-7; 8 bases agree with TRBD1. This CDR3 has 15 residues. Germline CDR1 MNHNS, CDR2 SASEGT. V was clipped by 6 bases and J by 1 base; unmatched bases: 8. Written as DNA, the CDR3 is TGTGCCAGCAGGCTCGGCGGACAGGGTTCCTACGAGCAGTACTTC. Protein sequence: CASRLGGQGSYEQYF.

V and J are TRBV7-2 and TRBJ2-5; no firm D call. V lost 2 bases to trimming and J lost 1 base, with 8 bases between them. Germline V gene data show CDR1 as SGHTA and CDR2 as FQGNSA. There are 14 residues in the CDR3. In nucleotides, the CDR3 is TGTGCCAGCAGCTTAAGTGGAGCCCAAGAGACCCAGTACTTC. Its translation is CASSLSGAQETQYF.

The chain is built from TRBV6-1 and TRBJ2-1; D possibly corresponds to TRBD1 (7 bases). V was shortened by 5 bases and J by 1 base, with 12 bases between the two germline ends. Germline V gene data show CDR1 as MNHNS and CDR2 as SASEGT. This CDR3 contains 15 residues. CDR3: CASSPRGESYNEQFF. As DNA, the CDR3 is TGTGCCAGCAGTCCCAGGGGGGAATCCTACAATGAGCAGTTCTTC.

The J gene is TRBJ2-1, the V gene TRBV4-1; 7 bases fit TRBD2. This CDR3 has 15 residues. Per the germline V gene, CDR1 is MGHRA and CDR2 is YSYEKL. J gave up 9 bases and V 1 base, and 9 bases lay outside the gene matches. The CDR3 nucleotides are TGCGCCAGCAGCCAAGGGGGGGGACGCGGGAGTGAGCAGTTCTTC. This translates into CASSQGGGRGSEQFF.

The chain uses TRBV7-2 and TRBJ2-3; D perhaps matches TRBD2 (5 bases). Germline V gene data show CDR1 as SGHTA and CDR2 as FQGNSA. V was clipped by 3 bases and J by 0 bases, with 7 bases between them. The CDR3 consists of 14 residues. The DNA for the CDR3 is TGTGCCAGCAGCTTCGGACTGAGCACAGATACGCAGTATTTT. It yields the protein CASSFGLSTDTQYF.

This clone was seen a few times. CDR3 sequence reads: CASNPSGGTQYF. The CDR3 bases are TGTGCCAGCAACCCATCAGGTGGTACGCAGTATTTT. V and J are TRBV27 and TRBJ2-3; no firm D call. Germline V gene sequence: CDR1 MNHEY, CDR2 SMNVEV (reference sequence). The CDR3 loop spans 12 amino acids. V was clipped by 7 bases and J by 8 bases, with 13 bases between them.

The genes are TRBV27 and TRBJ1-5; D not certain. Germline V lookup: CDR1 MNHEY, CDR2 SMNVEV (reference sequence). CDR3 length: 13 amino acids. V lost 0 bases, J lost 6 bases, and 6 bases lay in between. Here the CDR3 reads CASSLSLGQPQHF. The DNA for the CDR3 is TGTGCCAGCAGTTTATCACTCGGTCAGCCCCAGCATTTT.

This clone turned up a few times. The chain employs TRBV7-9 and TRBJ2-2, with D possibly TRBD2 on 6 matching bases. The CDR3 totals 15 residues. Germline V gives CDR1 SEHNR, CDR2 FQNEAQ (reference sequence). V lost 5 bases and J lost 5, with 15 bases in between. The CDR3 DNA reads as TGTGCCAGCAGCCTGACCGGGACTTTGACCGGGGAGCTGTTTTTT. Translating gives CASSLTGTLTGELFF.

The chain links TRBV4-1 to TRBJ2-7, with 7 bases identical to TRBD2. Per germline, CDR1 MGHRA and CDR2 YSYEKL. The trim removed 0 bases at V and 4 bases at J, leaving 6 bases unmatched. This CDR3 has 15 residues. The CDR3 loop reads CASSQEVGRTYEQYF. The DNA of the CDR3 is TGCGCCAGCAGCCAAGAAGTCGGGAGGACGTACGAGCAGTACTTC.

This clone came up a few times. The J gene is TRBJ2-1, the V gene TRBV29-1; D call uncertain. The germline V gene has CDR1 SQVTM and CDR2 ANQGSEA. CDR3 length: 13 amino acids. The V and J ends lost 4 bases and 1 base respectively, with 8 bases between them. The CDR3 region is CSVVPTSYNEQFF. The CDR3 nucleotides are TGCAGCGTTGTCCCCACTTCCTACAATGAGCAGTTCTTC.

CDR3 nucleotides: TGCGCCAGCAGCTTGGGGTGGCAGGGAGGTGAAGCTTTCTTT. It yields the protein CASSLGWQGGEAFF. This rearrangement joins TRBV5-1 to TRBJ1-1; a weak D match, TRBD1 (5 bases). The V and J ends lost 0 bases and 7 bases respectively, with 13 bases between them. CDR1 and CDR2 (germline): SGHRS, YFSETQ. The CDR3 is 14 residues long.

In its sample, this clone was seen a few times. The CDR3 region is CASSLMDRAGETF. CDR3 bases: TGCGCCAGCAGCTTGATGGACAGGGCCGGTGAAACCTTC. The rearrangement uses TRBV5-1 and TRBJ1-2; the match to TRBD1 covers 8 bases. This CDR3 comprises 13 residues. With V trimmed by 1 base and J by 14 bases, 10 bases remained unmatched. In germline, CDR1 is SGHRS, CDR2 YFSETQ.

The chain recombines TRBV14 with TRBJ1-4; D remains unclear. With 6 bases removed from V and 0 bases from J, the gap between germline ends came to 5 bases. Germline lookup yields CDR1 SGHDN and CDR2 FVKESK. This CDR3 spans 13 amino acids. The CDR3 reads CASSRATNEKLFF. Written as DNA, the CDR3 is TGTGCCAGCAGTCGGGCAACTAATGAAAAACTGTTTTTT.

The chain links TRBV19 to TRBJ2-5, with unresolved D. This CDR3 spans 14 amino acids. The germline V gene has CDR1 LNHDA and CDR2 SQIVND (reference sequence). V shed 2 bases and J shed 7 bases, with 14 bases lying between them. CDR3 nucleotides: TGTGCCAGTAGTATAAGAGGATCAACGGGGACCCAGTACTTC. As protein: CASSIRGSTGTQYF.

In its sample, this clone was seen once. The CDR3 sequence is CASSLGSAGEQFF. The CDR3, as DNA: TGCGCCAGCAGCTTGGGATCGGCGGGTGAGCAGTTCTTC. This chain links TRBV5-1 with TRBJ2-1, with D perhaps TRBD2 (5 bases). The germline V and J ends were trimmed by 0 bases and 9 bases, with 10 bases remaining between them. Germline values: CDR1 SGHRS, CDR2 YFSETQ. This CDR3 is built from 13 residues. The variable domain in full, completed from reference TRBV5-1 and TRBJ2-1, reads KAGVTQTPRYLIKTRGQQVTLSCSPISGHRSVSWYQQTPGQGLQFLFEYFSETQRNKGNFPGRFSGRQFSNSRSEMNVSTLELGDSALYLCASSLGSAGEQFFGPGTRLTVL.

The chain uses TRBV18 and TRBJ2-5; TRBD2 matches at 8 bases. This CDR3 contains 17 residues. Trimming at V came to 0 bases and at J to 5 bases, leaving 11 bases not matched to a gene. Germline loops: CDR1 KGHSH, CDR2 LQKENI. The chain's CDR3 is CASSPPGSGRRWETQYF. The CDR3, as DNA: TGTGCCAGCTCACCACCGGGCAGCGGGAGACGTTGGGAGACCCAGTACTTC.

The chain employs TRBV6-6 and TRBJ2-7; 13 bases map to TRBD2. The CDR3 extends over 16 amino acids. The trim removed 7 bases at V and 3 bases at J, leaving 9 bases unmatched. The germline gives CDR1 MNHNY, CDR2 SVGAGI (reference sequence). CDR3 coding DNA: TGTGCCAGCACTCCGGGACTAGCGGGACGGGGCTACGAGCAGTACTTC. The encoded protein is CASTPGLAGRGYEQYF.

This chain connects TRBV12-5 to TRBJ2-1; D is perhaps TRBD2 (6 bases). Germline loops: CDR1 LGHNT, CDR2 FRNRAP. Trimming stripped 7 bases from V and 8 bases from J, with 18 bases between. The CDR3 sequence is 14 residues long. DNA of the CDR3: TGTGCTAGTGCCTTTCAGACTAGTAACGATGAGCAGTTCTTC. Amino acids: CASAFQTSNDEQFF.

The CDR3 DNA is TGTGCCAGCAGCCCAAGGAGCGGGATAGGAGGAAACAATGAGCAGTTCTTC. Protein product: CASSPRSGIGGNNEQFF. V and J are TRBV4-2 and TRBJ2-1, with 7 bases aligning to TRBD2. Germline assignment: CDR1 LGHNA and CDR2 YNFKEQ. J was trimmed by 5 bases and V by 4 bases; bases with no gene match: 14. There are 17 residues in the CDR3.

The chain has TRBV7-3 and TRBJ2-5; D possibly corresponds to TRBD2 (6 bases). Germline lookup yields CDR1 SGHTA and CDR2 FQGTGA. The V and J ends lost 1 base and 5 bases respectively, with 23 bases between them. The CDR3 sequence is 18 residues long. The CDR3 DNA reads TGTGCCAGCAGCTTAAGAGGGTCTAGCGCTGACAAACCGGAGACCCAGTACTTC. This codes for CASSLRGSSADKPETQYF.

Notes on this clone: The sample contains more than one DNA sequence encoding this CDR3. V is TRBV4-1 and J is TRBJ1-4; 9 bases fit TRBD1. V lost 0 bases and J lost 7; bases outside the gene matches: 6. Germline V gene lookup returns CDR1 MGHRA and CDR2 YSYEKL. The CDR3 totals 16 residues. The DNA of the CDR3 is TGCGCCAGCAGCCAAGATCAGGGACAGGGTGGTGAAAAACTGTTTTTT. Translated, it gives CASSQDQGQGGEKLFF.

The rearrangement uses TRBV7-9 and TRBJ2-3; no firm D call. V was pared by 5 bases and J by 6 bases, with 15 bases between. The CDR3 consists of 14 residues. Germline lookup yields CDR1 SEHNR and CDR2 FQNEAQ (reference sequence). CDR3 sequence reads: CASSRRNPRDTQYF. CDR3 DNA sequence: TGTGCCAGCAGCCGCCGAAACCCACGGGATACGCAGTATTTT.

This clone has only one observation. The V gene is TRBV19, the J gene TRBJ2-4, with a possible D match to TRBD1 (6 bases). V lost 6 bases, J lost 0 bases, and 15 bases lay in between. CDR1 LNHDA and CDR2 SQIVND come from the germline V gene (reference sequence). This CDR3 comprises 16 residues. CDR3 DNA: TGTGCCAGTAGGAACACCGGGACACTAGCCAAAAACATTCAGTACTTC. Translation gives CASRNTGTLAKNIQYF.